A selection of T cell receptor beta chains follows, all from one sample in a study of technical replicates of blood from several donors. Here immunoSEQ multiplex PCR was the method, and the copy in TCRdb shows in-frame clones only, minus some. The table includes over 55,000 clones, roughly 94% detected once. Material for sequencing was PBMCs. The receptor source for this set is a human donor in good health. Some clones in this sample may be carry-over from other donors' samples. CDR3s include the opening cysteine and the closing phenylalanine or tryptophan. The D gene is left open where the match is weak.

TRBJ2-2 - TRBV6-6 TGTGCCAGCACCATTACTGCAGGGTTAGGCACCGGGGAGCTGTTTTTT CASTITAGLGTGELFF
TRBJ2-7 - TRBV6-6 TGTGCCAGCAGTTACTCTTACTCCTACGAGCAGTACTTC CASSYSYSYEQYF
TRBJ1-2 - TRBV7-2 TGTGCCAGCAGCTTAGAACTATACGCCGTGTATGGCTACACCTTC CASSLELYAVYGYTF
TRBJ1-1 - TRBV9 TGTGCCAGCAGCGTAGGATCGGGCACTGAAGCTTTCTTT CASSVGSGTEAFF
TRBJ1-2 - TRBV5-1 TGCGCCAGCAGCTTGGGCCGGGAGATTAACTATGGCTACACCTTC CASSLGREINYGYTF
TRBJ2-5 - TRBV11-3 TGTGCCAGCATCCCCAATGGCCGATCCCAGGGAGAGACCCAGTACTTC CASIPNGRSQGETQYF
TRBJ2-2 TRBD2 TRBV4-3 TGCGCCAGCAGCCAAGAGGAACTAGCGGGAGGGCCGAACACCGGGGAGCTGTTTTTT CASSQEELAGGPNTGELFF
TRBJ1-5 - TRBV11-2 TGTGCCAGCAGCCTTGGACAGTTTAGGGGCAATCAGCCCCAGCATTTT CASSLGQFRGNQPQHF
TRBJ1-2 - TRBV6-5 TGTGCCAGCAGTTATTCGGCCGGGAACTATGGCTACACCTTC CASSYSAGNYGYTF
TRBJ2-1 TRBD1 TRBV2 TGTGCCAGCAGTCCGAGGACAGGGGTATATGAGCAGTTCTTC CASSPRTGVYEQFF
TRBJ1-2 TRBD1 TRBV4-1 TGCGCCAGCAAAGAAGGTTGGGACAGGGGAGATGGCTACACCTTC CASKEGWDRGDGYTF
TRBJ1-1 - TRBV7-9 TGTGCCAGCAGCTCGCCAGGGAAGGTGGGAGCTTTCTTT CASSSPGKVGAFF
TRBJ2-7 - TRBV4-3 TGCGCCAGCAGCCAAGTCGGAGGGCTGGCCTACGAGCAGTACTTC CASSQVGGLAYEQYF
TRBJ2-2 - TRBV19 TGTGCCAGTAGTAGAAGACAGGATGGGGTAACCGGGGAGCTGTTTTTT CASSRRQDGVTGELFF
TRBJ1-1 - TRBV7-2 TGTGCCAGCAGCTTAGTGGCAGGGGAGAACACTGAAGCTTTCTTT CASSLVAGENTEAFF
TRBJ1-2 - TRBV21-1 TGTGCCAGCAGCAGGGGCAGCATCAATCCCTCTAACTATGGCTACACCTTC CASSRGSINPSNYGYTF
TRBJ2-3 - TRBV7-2 TGTGCCAGCAGCTTAGGACCTAGGCCCACAGATACGCAGTATTTT CASSLGPRPTDTQYF
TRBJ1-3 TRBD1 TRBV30 TGTGCCTGGAGACCACCAGGGGGCCGAGCTGGAAACACCATATATTTT CAWRPPGGRAGNTIYF
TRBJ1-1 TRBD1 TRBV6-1 TGTGCCAGCACTAAAAGAGGCGGACAGGACACTGAAGCTTTCTTT CASTKRGGQDTEAFF
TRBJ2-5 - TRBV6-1 TGTGCCAGCAGTCTTGGACTGACGGATGTGGAGACCCAGTACTTC CASSLGLTDVETQYF
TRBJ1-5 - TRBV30 TGTGCCTGGAGTTATGACCAGAGGGCCCAGCATTTT CAWSYDQRAQHF
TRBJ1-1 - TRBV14 TGTGCCAGCAGCCAAGTGCGGGGTTCGTACATGAACACTGAAGCTTTCTTT CASSQVRGSYMNTEAFF